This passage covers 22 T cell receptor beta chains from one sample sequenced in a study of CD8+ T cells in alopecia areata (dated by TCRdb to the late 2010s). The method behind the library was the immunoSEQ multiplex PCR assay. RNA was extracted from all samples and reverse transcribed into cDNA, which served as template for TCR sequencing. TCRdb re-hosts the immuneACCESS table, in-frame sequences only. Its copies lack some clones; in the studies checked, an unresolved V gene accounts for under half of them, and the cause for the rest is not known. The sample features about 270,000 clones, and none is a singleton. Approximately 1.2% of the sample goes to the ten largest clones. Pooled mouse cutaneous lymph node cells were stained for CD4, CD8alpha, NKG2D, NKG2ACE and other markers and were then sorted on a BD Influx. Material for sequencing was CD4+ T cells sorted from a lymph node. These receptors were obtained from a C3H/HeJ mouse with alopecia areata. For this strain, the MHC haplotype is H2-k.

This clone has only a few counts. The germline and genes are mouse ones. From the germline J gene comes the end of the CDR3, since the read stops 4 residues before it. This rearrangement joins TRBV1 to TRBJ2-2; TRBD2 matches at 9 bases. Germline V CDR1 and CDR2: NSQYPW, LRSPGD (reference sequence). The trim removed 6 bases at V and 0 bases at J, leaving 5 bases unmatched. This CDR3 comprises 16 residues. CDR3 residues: CTCRRLGVANTGQLYF. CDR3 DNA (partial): TGCACCTGCAGAAGACTGGGGGTTGCAAACACCGGG.

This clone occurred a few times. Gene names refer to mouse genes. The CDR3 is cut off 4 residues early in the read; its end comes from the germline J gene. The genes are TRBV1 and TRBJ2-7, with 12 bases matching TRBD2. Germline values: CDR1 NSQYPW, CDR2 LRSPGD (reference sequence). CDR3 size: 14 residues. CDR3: CTCSSRDWGDEQYF. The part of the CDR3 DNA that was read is TGCACCTGCAGTTCCCGGGACTGGGGGGAT. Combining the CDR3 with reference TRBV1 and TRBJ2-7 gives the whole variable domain VTLLEQNPRWRLVPRGQAVNLRCILKNSQYPWMSWYQQDLQKQLQWLFTLRSPGDKEVKSLPGADYLATRVTDTELRLQVANMSQGRTLYCTCSSRDWGDEQYFGPGTRLTVL.

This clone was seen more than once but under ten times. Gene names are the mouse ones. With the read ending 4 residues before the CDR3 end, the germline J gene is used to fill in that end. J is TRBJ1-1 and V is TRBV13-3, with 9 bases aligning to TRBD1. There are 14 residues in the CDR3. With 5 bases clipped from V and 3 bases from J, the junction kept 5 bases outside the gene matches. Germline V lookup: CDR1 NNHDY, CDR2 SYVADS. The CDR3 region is CASREQGAHTEVFF. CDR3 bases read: TGTGCCAGCAGAGAACAGGGGGCGCACACA.

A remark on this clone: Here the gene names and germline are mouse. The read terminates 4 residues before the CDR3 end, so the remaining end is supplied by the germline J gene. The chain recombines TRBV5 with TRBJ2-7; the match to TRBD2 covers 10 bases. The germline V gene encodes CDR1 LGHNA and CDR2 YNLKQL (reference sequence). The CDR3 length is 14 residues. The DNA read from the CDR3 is TGTGCCAGCAGCCAAAAGGACTGGGGGTAT. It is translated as CASSQKDWGY. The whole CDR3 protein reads CASSQKDWGYEQYF.

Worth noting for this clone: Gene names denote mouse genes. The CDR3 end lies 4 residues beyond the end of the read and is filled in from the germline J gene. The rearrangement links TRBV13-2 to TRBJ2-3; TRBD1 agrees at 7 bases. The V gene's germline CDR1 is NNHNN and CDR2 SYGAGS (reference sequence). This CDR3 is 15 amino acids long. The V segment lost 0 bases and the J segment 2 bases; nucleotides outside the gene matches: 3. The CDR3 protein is CASGDADRAAETLYF. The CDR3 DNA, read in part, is TGTGCCAGCGGTGATGCCGACAGGGCTGCAGAA.

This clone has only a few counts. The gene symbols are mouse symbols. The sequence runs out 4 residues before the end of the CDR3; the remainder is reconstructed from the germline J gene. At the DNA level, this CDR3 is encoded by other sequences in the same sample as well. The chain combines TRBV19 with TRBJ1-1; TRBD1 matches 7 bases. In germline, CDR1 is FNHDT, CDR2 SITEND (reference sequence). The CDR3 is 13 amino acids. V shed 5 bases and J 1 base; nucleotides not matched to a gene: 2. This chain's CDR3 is CASSRGVNTEVFF. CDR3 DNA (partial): TGTGCCAGCAGCAGGGGGGTAAACACA.

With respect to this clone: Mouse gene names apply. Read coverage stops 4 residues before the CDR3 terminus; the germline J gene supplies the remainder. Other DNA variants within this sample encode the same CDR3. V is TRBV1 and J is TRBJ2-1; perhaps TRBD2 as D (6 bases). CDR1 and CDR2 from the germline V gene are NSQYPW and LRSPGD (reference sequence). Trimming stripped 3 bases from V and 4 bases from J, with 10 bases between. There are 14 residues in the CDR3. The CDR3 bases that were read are TGCACCTGCAGTGCCGGGACTCTTTATGCT. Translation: CTCSAGTLYA. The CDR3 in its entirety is CTCSAGTLYAEQFF.

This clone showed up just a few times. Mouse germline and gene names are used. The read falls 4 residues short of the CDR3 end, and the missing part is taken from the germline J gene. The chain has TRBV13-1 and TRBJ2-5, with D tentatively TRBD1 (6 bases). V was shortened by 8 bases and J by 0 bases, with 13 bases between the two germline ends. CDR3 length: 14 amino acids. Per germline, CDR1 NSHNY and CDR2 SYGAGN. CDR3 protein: CARNGTINQDTQYF. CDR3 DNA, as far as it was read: TGTGCCAGGAACGGGACAATTAACCAAGAC.

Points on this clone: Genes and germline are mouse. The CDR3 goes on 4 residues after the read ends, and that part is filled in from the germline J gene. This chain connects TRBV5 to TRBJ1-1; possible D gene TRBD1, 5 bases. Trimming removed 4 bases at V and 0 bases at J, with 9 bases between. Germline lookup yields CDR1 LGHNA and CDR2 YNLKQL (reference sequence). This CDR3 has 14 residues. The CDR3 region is CASSPRQPNTEVFF. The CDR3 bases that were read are TGTGCCAGCAGCCCCCGACAGCCAAACACA.

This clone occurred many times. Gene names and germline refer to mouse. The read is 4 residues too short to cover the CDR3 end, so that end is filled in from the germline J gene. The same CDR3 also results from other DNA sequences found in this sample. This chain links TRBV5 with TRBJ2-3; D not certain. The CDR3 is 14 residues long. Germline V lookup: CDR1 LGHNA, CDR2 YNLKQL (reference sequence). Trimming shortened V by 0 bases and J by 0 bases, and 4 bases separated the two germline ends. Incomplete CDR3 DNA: TGTGCCAGCAGCCAAGACAGTAGTGCAGAA. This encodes CASSQDSSAE. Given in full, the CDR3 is CASSQDSSAETLYF.

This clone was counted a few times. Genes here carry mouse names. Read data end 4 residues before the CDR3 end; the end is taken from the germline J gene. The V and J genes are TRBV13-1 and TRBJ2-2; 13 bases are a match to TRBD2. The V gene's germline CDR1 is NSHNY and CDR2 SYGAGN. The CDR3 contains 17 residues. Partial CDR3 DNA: TGTGCCAGCAGTGGTCGGACTGGGGGGGCACGTATCGGG. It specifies CASSGRTGGARIG. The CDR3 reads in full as CASSGRTGGARIGQLYF.

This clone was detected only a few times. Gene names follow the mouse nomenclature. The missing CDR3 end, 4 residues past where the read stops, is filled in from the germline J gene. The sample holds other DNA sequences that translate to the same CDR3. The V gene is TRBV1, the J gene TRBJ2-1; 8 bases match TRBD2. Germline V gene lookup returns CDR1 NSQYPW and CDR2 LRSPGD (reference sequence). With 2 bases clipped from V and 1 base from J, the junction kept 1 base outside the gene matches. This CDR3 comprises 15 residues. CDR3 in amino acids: CTCSAWGGNYAEQFF. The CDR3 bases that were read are TGCACCTGCAGTGCATGGGGGGGGAACTATGCT.

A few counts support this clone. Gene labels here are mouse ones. CDR3 amino acids: CTCSADEGLGTSQNTLYF. Partial CDR3 DNA: TGCACCTGCAGTGCAGATGAGGGACTGGGGACTAGTCAAAAC. This chain connects TRBV1 to TRBJ2-4, with 10 nucleotides matching TRBD2. The CDR3 is cut off 4 residues early in the read; its end comes from the germline J gene. V was pared by 0 bases and J by 0 bases, with 6 bases of the junction left unmatched. The CDR3 totals 18 residues. Germline V gene lookup returns CDR1 NSQYPW and CDR2 LRSPGD (reference sequence).

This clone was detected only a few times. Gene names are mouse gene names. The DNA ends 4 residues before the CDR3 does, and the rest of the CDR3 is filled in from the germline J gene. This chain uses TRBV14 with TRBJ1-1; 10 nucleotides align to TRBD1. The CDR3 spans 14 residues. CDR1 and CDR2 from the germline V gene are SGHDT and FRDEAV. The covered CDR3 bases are TGTGCCAGCAGTCAGACAGGGGGCTTCGCA. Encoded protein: CASSQTGGFA. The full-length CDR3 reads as CASSQTGGFAEVFF.

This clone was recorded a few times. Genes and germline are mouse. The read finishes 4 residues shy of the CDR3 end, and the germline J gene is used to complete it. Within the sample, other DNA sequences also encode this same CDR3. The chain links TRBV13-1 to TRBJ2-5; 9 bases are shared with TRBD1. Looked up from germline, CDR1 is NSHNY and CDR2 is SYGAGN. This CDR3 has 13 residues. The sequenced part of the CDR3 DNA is TGTGCCAGCAGTGGGGACAGGGAGGAC. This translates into CASSGDRED. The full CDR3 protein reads CASSGDREDTQYF.

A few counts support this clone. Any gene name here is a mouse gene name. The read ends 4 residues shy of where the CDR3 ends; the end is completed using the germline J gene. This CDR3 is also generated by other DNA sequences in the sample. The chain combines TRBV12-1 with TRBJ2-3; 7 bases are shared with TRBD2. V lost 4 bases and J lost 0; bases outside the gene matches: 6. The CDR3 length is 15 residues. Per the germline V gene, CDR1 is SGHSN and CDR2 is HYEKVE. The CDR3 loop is CASSPTGSSAETLYF. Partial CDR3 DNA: TGTGCCAGCTCCCCGACTGGGTCTAGTGCAGAA.

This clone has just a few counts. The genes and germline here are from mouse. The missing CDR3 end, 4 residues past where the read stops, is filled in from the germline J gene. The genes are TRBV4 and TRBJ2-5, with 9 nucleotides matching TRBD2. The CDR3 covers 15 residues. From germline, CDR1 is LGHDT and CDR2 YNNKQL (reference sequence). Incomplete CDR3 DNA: TGTGCCAGCAGCTACCTGGGGGGGGTTGAAGAC. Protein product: CASSYLGGVED. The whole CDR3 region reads CASSYLGGVEDTQYF.

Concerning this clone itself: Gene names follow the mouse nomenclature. CDR3 region: CASSQTGTGSDYTF. The DNA read from the CDR3 is TGTGCCAGCAGCCAAACCGGGACAGGCTCC. The rearrangement links TRBV5 to TRBJ1-2; 8 bases are shared with TRBD1. The CDR3 is cut off 4 residues early in the read; its end comes from the germline J gene. Germline V gives CDR1 LGHNA, CDR2 YNLKQL (reference sequence). The V gene end was trimmed by 2 bases and the J gene end by 4 bases; junction bases not matched to a gene: 3. There are 14 residues in the CDR3.

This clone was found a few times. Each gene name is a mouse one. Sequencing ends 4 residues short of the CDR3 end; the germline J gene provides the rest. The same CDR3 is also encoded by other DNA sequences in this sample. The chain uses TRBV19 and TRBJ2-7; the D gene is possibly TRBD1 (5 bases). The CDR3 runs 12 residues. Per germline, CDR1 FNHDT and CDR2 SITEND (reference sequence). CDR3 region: CASSIRGYEQYF. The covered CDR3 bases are TGTGCCAGCAGTATTAGGGGTTAT.

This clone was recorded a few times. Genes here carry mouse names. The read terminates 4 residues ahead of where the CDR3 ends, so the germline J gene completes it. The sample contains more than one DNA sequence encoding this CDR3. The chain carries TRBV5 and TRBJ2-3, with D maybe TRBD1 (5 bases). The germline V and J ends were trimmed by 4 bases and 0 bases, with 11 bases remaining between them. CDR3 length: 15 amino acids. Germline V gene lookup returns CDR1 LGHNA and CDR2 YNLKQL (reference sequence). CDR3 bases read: TGTGCCAGCAGCCCCGGACAAACAAGTGCAGAA. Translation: CASSPGQTSAE. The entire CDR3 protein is CASSPGQTSAETLYF.

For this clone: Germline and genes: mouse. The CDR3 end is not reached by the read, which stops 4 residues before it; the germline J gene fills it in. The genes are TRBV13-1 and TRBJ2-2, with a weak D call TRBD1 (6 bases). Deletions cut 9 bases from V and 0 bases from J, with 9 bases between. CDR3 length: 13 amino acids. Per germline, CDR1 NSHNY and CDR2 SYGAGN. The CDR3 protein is CATGTSNTGQLYF. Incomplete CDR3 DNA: TGTGCCACCGGGACATCAAACACCGGG.

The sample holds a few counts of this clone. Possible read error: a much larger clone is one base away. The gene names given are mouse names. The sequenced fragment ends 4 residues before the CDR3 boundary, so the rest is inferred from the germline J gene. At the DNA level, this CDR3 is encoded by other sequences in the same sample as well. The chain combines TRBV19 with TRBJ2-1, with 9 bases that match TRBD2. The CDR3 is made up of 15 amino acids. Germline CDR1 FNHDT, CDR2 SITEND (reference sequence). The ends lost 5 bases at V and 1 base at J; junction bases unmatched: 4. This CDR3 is CASSRDWGNYAEQFF. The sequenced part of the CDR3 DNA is TGTGCCAGCAGCCGCGACTGGGGGAACTATGCT.